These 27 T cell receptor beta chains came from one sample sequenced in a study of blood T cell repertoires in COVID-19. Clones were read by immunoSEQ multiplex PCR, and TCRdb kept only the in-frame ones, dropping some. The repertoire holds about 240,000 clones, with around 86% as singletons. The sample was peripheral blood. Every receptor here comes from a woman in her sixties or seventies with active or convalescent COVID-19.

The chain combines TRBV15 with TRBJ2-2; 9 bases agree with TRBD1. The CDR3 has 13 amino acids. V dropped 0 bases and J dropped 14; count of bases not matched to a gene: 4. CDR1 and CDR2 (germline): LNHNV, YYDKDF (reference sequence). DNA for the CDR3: TGTGCCACCAGCAGAGATGGACAGGGGCGACTGTTTTTT. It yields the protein CATSRDGQGRLFF.

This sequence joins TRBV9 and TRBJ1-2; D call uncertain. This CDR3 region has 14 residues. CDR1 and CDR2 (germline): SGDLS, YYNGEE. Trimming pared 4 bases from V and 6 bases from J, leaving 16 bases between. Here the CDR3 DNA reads TGTGCCAGCAGCCGCGGGAGGGAGCCTGATGGCTACACCTTC. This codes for CASSRGREPDGYTF.

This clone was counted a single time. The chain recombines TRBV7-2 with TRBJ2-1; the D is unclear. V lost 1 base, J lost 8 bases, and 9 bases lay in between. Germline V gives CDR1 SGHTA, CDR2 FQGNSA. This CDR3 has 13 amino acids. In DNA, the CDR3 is TGTGCCAGCAGCTTAGGTTTGGGCGATGAGCAGTTCTTC. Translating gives CASSLGLGDEQFF.

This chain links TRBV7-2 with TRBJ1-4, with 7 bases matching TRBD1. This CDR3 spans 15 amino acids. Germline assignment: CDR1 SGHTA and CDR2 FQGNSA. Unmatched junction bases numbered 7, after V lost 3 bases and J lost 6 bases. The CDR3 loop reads CASSLGQGVYEKLFF. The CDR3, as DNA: TGTGCCAGCAGCTTGGGCCAGGGGGTTTATGAAAAACTGTTTTTT. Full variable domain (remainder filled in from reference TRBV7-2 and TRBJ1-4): GAGVSQSPSNKVTEKGKDVELRCDPISGHTALYWYRQSLGQGLEFLIYFQGNSAPDKSGLPSDRFSAERTGGSVSTLTIQRTQQEDSAVYLCASSLGQGVYEKLFFGSGTQLSVL.

This CDR3 reads CASTRTGGEKLFF. As DNA, the CDR3 is TGTGCCAGCACCAGGACAGGGGGGGAAAAACTGTTTTTT. The chain has TRBV7-8 and TRBJ1-4; TRBD1 aligns across 10 bases. CDR1 and CDR2 from the germline V gene are SGHVS and FQNEAQ. V was pared by 7 bases and J by 8 bases, with 4 bases of the junction left unmatched. The CDR3 sequence is 13 residues long.

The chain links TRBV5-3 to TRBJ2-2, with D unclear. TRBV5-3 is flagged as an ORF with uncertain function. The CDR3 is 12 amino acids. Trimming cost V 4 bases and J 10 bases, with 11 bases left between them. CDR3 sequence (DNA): TGTGCCAGAAGCCTGCCGAGGCAGGAGCTGTTTTTT. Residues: CARSLPRQELFF.

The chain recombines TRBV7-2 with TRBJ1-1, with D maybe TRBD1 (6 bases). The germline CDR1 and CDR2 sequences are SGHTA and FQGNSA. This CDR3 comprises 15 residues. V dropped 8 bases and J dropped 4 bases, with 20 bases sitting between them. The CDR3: CASRRSSLQGTEAFF. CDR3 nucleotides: TGTGCCAGCCGTAGATCCTCTCTACAGGGCACTGAAGCTTTCTTT.

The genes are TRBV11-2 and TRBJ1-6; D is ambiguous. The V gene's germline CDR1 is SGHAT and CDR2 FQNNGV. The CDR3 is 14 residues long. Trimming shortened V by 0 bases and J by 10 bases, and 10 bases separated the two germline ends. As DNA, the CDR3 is TGTGCCAGCAGCTTAGATCTCGTACAGTCACCCCTCCACTTT. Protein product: CASSLDLVQSPLHF.

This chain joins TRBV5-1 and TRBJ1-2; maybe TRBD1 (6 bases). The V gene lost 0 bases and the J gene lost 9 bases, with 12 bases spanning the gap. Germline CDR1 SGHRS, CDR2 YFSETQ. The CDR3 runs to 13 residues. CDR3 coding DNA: TGCGCCAGCAGCTTGGTGGCAGGGGAAAGCTACACCTTC. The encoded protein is CASSLVAGESYTF.

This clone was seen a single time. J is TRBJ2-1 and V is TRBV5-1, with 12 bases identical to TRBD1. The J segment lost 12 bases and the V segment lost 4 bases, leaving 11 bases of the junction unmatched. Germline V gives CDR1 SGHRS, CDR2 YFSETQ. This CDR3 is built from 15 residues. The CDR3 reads CASSLGQGARERQFF. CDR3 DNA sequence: TGCGCCAGCAGCCTGGGACAGGGGGCGAGGGAGAGGCAGTTCTTC.

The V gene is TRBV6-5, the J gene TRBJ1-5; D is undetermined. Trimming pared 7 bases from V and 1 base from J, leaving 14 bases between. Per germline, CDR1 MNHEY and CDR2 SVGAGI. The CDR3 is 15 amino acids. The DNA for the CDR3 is TGTGCCAGCAAAACAGAAGTTCGGAGCAATCAGCCCCAGCATTTT. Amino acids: CASKTEVRSNQPQHF.

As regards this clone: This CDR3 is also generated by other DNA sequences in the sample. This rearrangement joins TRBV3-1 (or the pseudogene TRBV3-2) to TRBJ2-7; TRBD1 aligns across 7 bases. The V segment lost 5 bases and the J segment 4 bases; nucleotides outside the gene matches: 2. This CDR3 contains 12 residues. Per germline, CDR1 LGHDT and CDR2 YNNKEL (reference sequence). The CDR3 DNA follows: TGTGCCAGCAGCTTGACAGGGTACGAGCAGTACTTC. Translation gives CASSLTGYEQYF.

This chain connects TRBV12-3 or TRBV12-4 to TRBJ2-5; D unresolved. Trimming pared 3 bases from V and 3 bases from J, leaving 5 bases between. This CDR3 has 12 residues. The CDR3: CASSFAEETQYF. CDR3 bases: TGTGCCAGCAGTTTTGCAGAAGAGACCCAGTACTTC.

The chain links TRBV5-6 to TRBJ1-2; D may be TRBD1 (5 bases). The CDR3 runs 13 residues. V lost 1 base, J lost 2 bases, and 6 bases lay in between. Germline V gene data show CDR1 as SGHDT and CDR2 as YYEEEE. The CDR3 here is CASSLKGNYGYTF. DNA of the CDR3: TGTGCCAGCAGCTTGAAGGGGAACTATGGCTACACCTTC.

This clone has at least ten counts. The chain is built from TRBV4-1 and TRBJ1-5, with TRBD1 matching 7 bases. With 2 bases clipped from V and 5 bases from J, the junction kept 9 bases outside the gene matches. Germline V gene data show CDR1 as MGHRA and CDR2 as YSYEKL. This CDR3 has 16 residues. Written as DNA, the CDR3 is TGCGCCAGCAGCCAATCCCCGGGACAGCCCCATCAGCCCCAGCATTTT. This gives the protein CASSQSPGQPHQPQHF.

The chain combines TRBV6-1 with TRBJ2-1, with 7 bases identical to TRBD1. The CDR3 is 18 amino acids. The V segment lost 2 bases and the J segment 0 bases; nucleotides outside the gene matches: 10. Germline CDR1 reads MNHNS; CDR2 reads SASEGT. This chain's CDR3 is CASSERIRGQRSYNEQFF. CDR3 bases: TGTGCCAGCAGTGAACGGATTAGGGGACAGCGCTCCTACAATGAGCAGTTCTTC.

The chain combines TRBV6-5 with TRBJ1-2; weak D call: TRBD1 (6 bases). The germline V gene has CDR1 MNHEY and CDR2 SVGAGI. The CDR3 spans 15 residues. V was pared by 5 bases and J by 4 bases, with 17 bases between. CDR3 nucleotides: TGTGCCAGCAGTCCCCTCCGGGGGGCAGGCTATGGCTACACCTTC. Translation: CASSPLRGAGYGYTF.

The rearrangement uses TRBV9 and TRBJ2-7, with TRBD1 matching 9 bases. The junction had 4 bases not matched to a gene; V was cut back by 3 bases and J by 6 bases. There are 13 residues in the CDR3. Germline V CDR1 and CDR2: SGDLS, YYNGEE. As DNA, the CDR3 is TGTGCCAGCAGCGGAACAGGGGGCGCCGAGCAGTACTTC. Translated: CASSGTGGAEQYF.

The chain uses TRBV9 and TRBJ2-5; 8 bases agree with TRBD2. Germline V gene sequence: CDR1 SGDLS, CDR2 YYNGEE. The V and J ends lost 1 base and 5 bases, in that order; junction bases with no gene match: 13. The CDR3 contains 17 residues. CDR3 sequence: CASSVKGNGGALETQYF. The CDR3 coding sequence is TGTGCCAGCAGCGTAAAGGGGAACGGGGGGGCCTTGGAGACCCAGTACTTC. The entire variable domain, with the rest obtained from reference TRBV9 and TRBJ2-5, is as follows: DSGVTQTPKHLITATGQRVTLRCSPRSGDLSVYWYQQSLDQGLQFLIQYYNGEERAKGNILERFSAQQFPDLHSELNLSSLELGDSALYFCASSVKGNGGALETQYFGPGTRLLVL.

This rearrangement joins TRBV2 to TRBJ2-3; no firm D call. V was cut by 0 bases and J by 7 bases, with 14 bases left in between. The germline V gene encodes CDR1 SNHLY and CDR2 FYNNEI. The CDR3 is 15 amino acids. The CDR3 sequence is CASSEAARLGNTQYF. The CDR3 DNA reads TGTGCCAGCAGTGAAGCGGCTAGGTTGGGTAATACGCAGTATTTT.

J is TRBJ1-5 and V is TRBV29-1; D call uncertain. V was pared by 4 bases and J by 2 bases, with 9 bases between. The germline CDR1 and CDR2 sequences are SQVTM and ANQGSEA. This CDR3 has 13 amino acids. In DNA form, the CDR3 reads TGCAGCGTTGGCCCTCAGGGCAATCAGCCCCAGCATTTT. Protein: CSVGPQGNQPQHF.

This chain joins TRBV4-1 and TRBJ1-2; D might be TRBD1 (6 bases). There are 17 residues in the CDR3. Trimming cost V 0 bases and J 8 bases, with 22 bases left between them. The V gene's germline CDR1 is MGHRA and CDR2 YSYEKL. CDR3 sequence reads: CASSQDSGGSGVSGYTF. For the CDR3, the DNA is TGCGCCAGCAGCCAAGATTCCGGTGGCTCAGGGGTAAGCGGCTACACCTTC.

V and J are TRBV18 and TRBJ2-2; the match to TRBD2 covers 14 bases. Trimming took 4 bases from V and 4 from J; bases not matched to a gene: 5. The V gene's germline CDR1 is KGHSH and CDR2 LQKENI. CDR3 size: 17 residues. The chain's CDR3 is CASSRTSGGLITGELFF. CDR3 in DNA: TGTGCCAGCTCACGGACTAGCGGGGGGCTTATCACCGGGGAGCTGTTTTTT.

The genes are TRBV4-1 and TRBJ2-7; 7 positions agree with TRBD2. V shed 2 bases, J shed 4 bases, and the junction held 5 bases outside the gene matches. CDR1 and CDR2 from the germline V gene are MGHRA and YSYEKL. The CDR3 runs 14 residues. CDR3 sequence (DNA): TGCGCCAGCAGCCAACGTGGGGGGGGTTACGAGCAGTACTTC. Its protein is CASSQRGGGYEQYF.

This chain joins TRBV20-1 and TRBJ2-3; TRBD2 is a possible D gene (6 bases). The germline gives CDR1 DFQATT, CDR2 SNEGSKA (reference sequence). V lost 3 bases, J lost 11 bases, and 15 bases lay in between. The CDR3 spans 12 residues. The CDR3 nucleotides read TGCAGTGCTAGTAGTCGGCGGGGCCAGCAGTATTTT. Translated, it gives CSASSRRGQQYF.

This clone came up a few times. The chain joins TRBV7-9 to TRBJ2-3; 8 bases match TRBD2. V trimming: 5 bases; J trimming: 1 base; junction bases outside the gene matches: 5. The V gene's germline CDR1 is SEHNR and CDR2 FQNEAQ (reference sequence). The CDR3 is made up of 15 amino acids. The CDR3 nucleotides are TGTGCCAGCAGCCGACTAGCGCGACGCACAGATACGCAGTATTTT. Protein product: CASSRLARRTDTQYF.

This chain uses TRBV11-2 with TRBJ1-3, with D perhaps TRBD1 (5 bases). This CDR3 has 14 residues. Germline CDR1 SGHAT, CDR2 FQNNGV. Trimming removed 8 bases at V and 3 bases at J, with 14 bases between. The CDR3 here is CASGQGGNGNTIYF. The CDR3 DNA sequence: TGTGCCAGCGGTCAGGGAGGGAATGGAAACACCATATATTTT. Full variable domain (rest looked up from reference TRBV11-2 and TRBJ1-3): EAGVAQSPRYKIIEKRQSVAFWCNPISGHATLYWYQQILGQGPKLLIQFQNNGVVDDSQLPKDRFSAERLKGVDSTLKIQPAKLEDSAVYLCASGQGGNGNTIYFGEGSWLTVV.